This TCR beta chain was sequenced during a study of blood T cell repertoires in COVID-19. Trimming stripped 4 bases from V and 4 bases from J, with 17 bases between. The CDR3 spans 15 residues. Looked up from germline, CDR1 is SGHTS and CDR2 is YDEGEE. The protocol was immunoSEQ multiplex PCR, while the TCRdb copy is restricted to in-frame clones and leaves out a portion. The sample consists of roughly 300,000 clones, 81% of them appearing once. This sequence originates from a woman aged 55 to 70 with active or convalescent COVID-19. The chain links TRBV5-8 to TRBJ1-1; tentative D call: TRBD1 (5 bases). Sequenced sample: peripheral blood. Here the CDR3 reads CASSAGLPGGTEAFF. The CDR3 coding sequence is TGTGCCAGCAGCGCGGGACTCCCGGGAGGCACTGAAGCTTTCTTT.